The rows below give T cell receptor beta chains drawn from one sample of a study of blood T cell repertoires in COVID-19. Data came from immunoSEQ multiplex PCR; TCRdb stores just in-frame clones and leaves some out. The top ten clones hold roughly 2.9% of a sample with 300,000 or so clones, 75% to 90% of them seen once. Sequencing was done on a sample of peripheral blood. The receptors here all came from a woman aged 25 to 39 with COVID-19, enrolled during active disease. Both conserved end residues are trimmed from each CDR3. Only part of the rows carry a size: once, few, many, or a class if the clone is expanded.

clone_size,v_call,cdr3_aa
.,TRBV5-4,ASSVAPTSTNEKLF
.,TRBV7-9,ASSLVGSYGYT
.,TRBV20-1,SARLANEQF
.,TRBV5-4,ASSSEGKTTEAF
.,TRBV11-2,ASSLTRSQRNSPLH
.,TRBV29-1,SVGKGDTGELF
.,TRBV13,ASSLRRLLTYEQY
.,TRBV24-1,ATLFDRGPSGPDTQH
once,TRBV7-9,ASSPGTGGVYGYT
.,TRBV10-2,ASIGAGPIYGYT
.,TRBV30,AWSPLAGVAGELF
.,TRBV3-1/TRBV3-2,ASSQRAGEGEQF
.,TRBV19,ASSVILGRVFWANVLT
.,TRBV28,ASSLSRRGSYEQY
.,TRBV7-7,ASSLTAVGNEQF
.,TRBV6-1,ASSEGAPGNTIY
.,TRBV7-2,ASSLQGRNTEAF
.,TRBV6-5,ASSKTGGNTEAF
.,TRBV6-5,ASSYEPDTEAF
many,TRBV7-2,ASSSRTGRLNTEAF
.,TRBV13,ASSPWTGRDEQY
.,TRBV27,ASSRSVSYEQY